Sequencing of this TCR beta chain was carried out in a study of blood T cells in healthy people across ages. This clonotype was seen a single time. Antigen: not known. Peripheral blood samples of roughly 9.8 milliliters were drawn from each donor. Isolating PBMCs gave at least 6 million of these cells per sample. Germline loops: CDR1 MNHNS, CDR2 SASEGT. The V gene lost 6 bases and the J gene lost 7 bases, with 12 bases spanning the gap. The CDR3 runs 12 residues. Using a J-beta primer mix together with a sample-barcoded 5' primer, a second PCR was run for roughly 6 to 11 cycles. TCRdb passed the 5' RACE reads through MiXCR, listing each CDR3 protein once. Of about a million distinct CDR3 sequences in the sample, roughly 50% were seen once. Whole-study findings and limits: Long-lived and aged donors differed, with more naive CD4+ cells and higher diversity in the long-lived.

Sequenced material: blood. This chain uses TRBV6-1 with TRBJ1-2; tentative D call: TRBD1 (5 bases). The sequence was obtained from a man younger than 45 in good health. CDR3 in amino acids: CASSHVGTGYTF. The DNA for the CDR3 is TGTGCCAGCAGCCACGTCGGGACTGGCTACACCTTC.